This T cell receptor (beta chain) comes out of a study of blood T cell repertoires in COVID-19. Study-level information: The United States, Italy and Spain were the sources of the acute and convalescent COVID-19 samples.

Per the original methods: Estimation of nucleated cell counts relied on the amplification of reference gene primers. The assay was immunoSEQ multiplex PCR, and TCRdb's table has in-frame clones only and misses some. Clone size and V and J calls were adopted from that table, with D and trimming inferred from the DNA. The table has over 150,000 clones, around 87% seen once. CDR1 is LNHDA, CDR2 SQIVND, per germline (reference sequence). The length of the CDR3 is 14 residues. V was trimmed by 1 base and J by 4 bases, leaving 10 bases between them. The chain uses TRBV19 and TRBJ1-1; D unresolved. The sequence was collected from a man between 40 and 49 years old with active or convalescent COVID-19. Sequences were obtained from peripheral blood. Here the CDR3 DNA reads TGTGCCAGTAGTATAGGAGGTTGGATCACTGAAGCTTTCTTT. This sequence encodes CASSIGGWITEAFF.